Below are 16 T cell receptor beta chains sequenced from a single sample in a study of human T cells and chemical hapten exposure. Time point defined: pre-sensitization, week 0. The sample's treatment: therapeutic diphenylcyclopropenone sensitization with weekly scalp DPC. TCRdb called the RACE reads again in MiXCR, with one record for every CDR3 protein. Counted here are more than 300,000 distinct CDR3 sequences, around 5% occurring once; the ten biggest clones make up less than 9%. Specimen: whole blood, collected in connection with sensitization to the hapten diphenylcyclopropenone (DPC). The receptors here all came from a woman aged 18-35 years with alopecia areata. Some clones in this sample may be carry-over from other donors' samples.

This clonotype appeared a few times. This chain links TRBV6-6 with TRBJ2-2; no clear D gene. CDR3 length equals 16 residues. Trimming left V 2 bases short and J 0 bases short, with 10 bases between. The V gene's germline CDR1 is MNHNY and CDR2 SVGAGI (reference sequence). CDR3 amino acids: CASSYSAGSNTGELFF. The CDR3 DNA follows: TGTGCCAGCAGTTACAGTGCAGGCTCGAACACCGGGGAGCTGTTTTTT.

The genes are TRBV27 and TRBJ2-4; possible D gene TRBD2, 9 bases. Trimming removed 6 bases at V and 6 bases at J, with 21 bases between. The CDR3 is made up of 16 amino acids. CDR1 and CDR2 (germline): MNHEY, SMNVEV (reference sequence). CDR3 amino acids: CASSSLAGQAPNIQYF. CDR3 bases: TGTGCCAGCAGCTCTCTAGCGGGACAGGCCCCAAACATTCAGTACTTC.

This clonotype was observed a few times. The chain joins TRBV4-3 to TRBJ1-6; D is uncertain. The CDR3 contains 13 residues. CDR1 and CDR2 from the germline V gene are LGHNA and YSLEER. Trimming took 0 bases from V and 10 from J, leaving 7 bases between them. The CDR3 DNA is TGCGCCAGCAGCCAAGACAATTCCTCACCCCTCCACTTT. Encoded protein: CASSQDNSSPLHF.

This clonotype was counted at least ten times. J is TRBJ2-3 and V is TRBV5-1, with 8 bases identical to TRBD2. J was trimmed by 6 bases and V by 0 bases; bases with no gene match: 12. Germline V gene sequence: CDR1 SGHRS, CDR2 YFSETQ. The CDR3 spans 17 residues. The DNA of the CDR3 is TGCGCCAGCAGCTTGGTCCTGACTAGCGCGGCGCGTGATACGCAGTATTTT. As protein: CASSLVLTSAARDTQYF.

This clonotype was counted at least ten times. The chain has TRBV12-3 or TRBV12-4 and TRBJ1-1; perhaps TRBD1 as D (5 bases). V shed 5 bases and J shed 1 base, with 8 bases lying between them. This CDR3 has 13 residues. The CDR3 DNA sequence: TGTGCCAGCAGTGAGGGGAAGAACACTGAAGCTTTCTTT. It translates to CASSEGKNTEAFF.

This chain links TRBV24-1 with TRBJ1-2; no clear D gene. Germline CDR1 reads KGHDR; CDR2 reads SFDVKD. The CDR3 is 11 residues long. V was trimmed by 9 bases and J by 6 bases, leaving 10 bases between them. Here the CDR3 reads CATPKRDGYTF. Here the CDR3 DNA reads TGTGCCACCCCAAAGCGTGATGGCTACACCTTC.

In its sample, this clonotype was seen many times. This chain links TRBV5-1 with TRBJ2-5, with D perhaps matching TRBD1 (5 bases). Trimming removed 0 bases from V and 3 bases from J, with 12 bases in between. Germline V gene sequence: CDR1 SGHRS, CDR2 YFSETQ. This CDR3 has 15 residues. The CDR3 loop is CASSLAGQFEETQYF. The CDR3 coding sequence is TGCGCCAGCAGCTTGGCCGGACAATTCGAAGAGACCCAGTACTTC. Combining the CDR3 with reference TRBV5-1 and TRBJ2-5 gives the whole variable domain KAGVTQTPRYLIKTRGQQVTLSCSPISGHRSVSWYQQTPGQGLQFLFEYFSETQRNKGNFPGRFSGRQFSNSRSEMNVSTLELGDSALYLCASSLAGQFEETQYFGPGTRLLVL.

This clonotype occurred a few times. This chain connects TRBV6-5 to TRBJ2-2, with D possibly matching TRBD1 (5 bases). This CDR3 is 15 amino acids long. Trimming removed 2 bases at V and 2 bases at J, with 9 bases between. The V gene's germline CDR1 is MNHEY and CDR2 SVGAGI. The CDR3 nucleotides are TGTGCCAGCAGTTACGCCACAGGCAACACCGGGGAGCTGTTTTTT. Translation gives CASSYATGNTGELFF.

The sample holds many counts of this clonotype. The V call is TRBV10-3, the J call TRBJ2-2; D could derive from TRBD1 or TRBD2 (5 bases each). Germline V CDR1 and CDR2: ENHRY, SYGVKD. The CDR3 length is 13 residues. V dropped 10 bases and J dropped 2 bases, with 11 bases sitting between them. CDR3 residues: CASRDLNTGELFF. In DNA form, the CDR3 reads TGTGCCAGCAGGGACCTCAACACCGGGGAGCTGTTTTTT.

The V gene is TRBV7-2, the J gene TRBJ2-3, with D hard to call. Between the trimmed V and J ends, which lost 4 bases and 2 bases, there was a span of 13 bases. The CDR3 sequence is 15 residues long. CDR1 is SGHTA, CDR2 FQGNSA, per germline. The CDR3 nucleotides read TGTGCCAGCAGCTCCCTTGCGGTGACCACAGATACGCAGTATTTT. It is translated as CASSSLAVTTDTQYF. Variable domain in full (rest from reference TRBV7-2 and TRBJ2-3): GAGVSQSPSNKVTEKGKDVELRCDPISGHTALYWYRQSLGQGLEFLIYFQGNSAPDKSGLPSDRFSAERTGGSVSTLTIQRTQQEDSAVYLCASSSLAVTTDTQYFGPGTRLTVL.

In its sample, this clonotype was seen a few times. The chain employs TRBV2 and TRBJ1-1, with D possibly TRBD1 on 5 matching bases. CDR3 length: 18 residues. The V end was cut by 1 base, the J end by 3 bases, with 21 bases between. Germline values: CDR1 SNHLY, CDR2 FYNNEI. For the CDR3, the DNA is TGTGCCAGCAGTGAAGGCAAGGGCAGGGCTAGGAAGTACACTGAAGCTTTCTTT. Protein sequence: CASSEGKGRARKYTEAFF.

This clonotype has a count of ten or more. This sequence joins TRBV4-3 and TRBJ2-5; perhaps TRBD2 as D (6 bases). The V and J ends lost 2 bases and 0 bases respectively, with 22 bases between them. Germline CDR1 reads LGHNA; CDR2 reads YSLEER. The CDR3 extends over 19 amino acids. Here the CDR3 DNA reads TGCGCCAGCAGCCAACCCCGGGGGTCCGGAAGGGACTACCAAGAGACCCAGTACTTC. Translation: CASSQPRGSGRDYQETQYF.

This clonotype was observed a handful of times. V and J are TRBV6-6 and TRBJ2-2; TRBD1 or TRBD2 may be the D gene (5 bases each). Germline V lookup: CDR1 MNHNY, CDR2 SVGAGI (reference sequence). This CDR3 comprises 15 residues. V lost 7 bases and J lost 5, with 17 bases in between. CDR3 sequence: CASTRAWDGTGELFF. CDR3 coding DNA: TGTGCCAGCACCAGGGCCTGGGACGGGACCGGGGAGCTGTTTTTT.

This clonotype was found many times. The J gene is TRBJ1-6, the V gene TRBV12-3 or TRBV12-4; D is ambiguous. The CDR3 spans 14 residues. V shed 5 bases and J shed 11 bases, with 16 bases lying between them. The CDR3 region is CASSLSSSATPLHF. The CDR3 DNA is TGTGCCAGCAGTCTTTCAAGTAGCGCGACACCCCTCCACTTT.

The chain carries TRBV9 and TRBJ2-1; D not resolved. The CDR3 has 16 residues. Per germline, CDR1 SGDLS and CDR2 YYNGEE. Trimming took 0 bases from V and 2 from J, leaving 12 bases between them. CDR3: CASSVARLGTYNEQFF. CDR3 DNA: TGTGCCAGCAGCGTAGCCAGGCTTGGTACCTACAATGAGCAGTTCTTC.

This clonotype was seen more than once but under ten times. The chain joins TRBV6-2 or TRBV6-3 to TRBJ1-5, with unresolved D. Per germline, CDR1 MNHEY and CDR2 SVGEGT. This CDR3 has 16 amino acids. V gave up 10 bases and J gave up 0 bases, with 19 bases separating them. This chain's CDR3 is CATLNWGGGSNQPQHF. Here the CDR3 DNA reads TGTGCCACCCTCAACTGGGGAGGTGGTAGCAATCAGCCCCAGCATTTT.